The 24 T cell receptor beta chains below were found in one sample sequenced in a study of blood T cell repertoires in COVID-19. Data came from immunoSEQ multiplex PCR; TCRdb stores just in-frame clones and leaves some out. The sample records about 87,000 clones, around nine tenths being singletons. The sequenced material came from peripheral blood. These receptor sequences come from a man in his forties or fifties with acute or convalescent COVID-19.

The chain recombines TRBV18 with TRBJ1-2; unclear D gene. Germline V gene sequence: CDR1 KGHSH, CDR2 LQKENI. V lost 0 bases and J 2 bases, leaving 7 bases between the germline ends. CDR3 length equals 14 residues. CDR3 region: CASSPPAENYGYTF. The CDR3 DNA reads TGTGCCAGCTCACCACCGGCCGAAAACTATGGCTACACCTTC.

V usage is TRBV29-1 and J usage is TRBJ2-5; D is unclear. The CDR3 length is 11 residues. In germline, CDR1 is SQVTM, CDR2 ANQGSEA. Trimming took off 3 bases at V and 6 bases at J, with 8 bases between the two ends. Here the CDR3 DNA reads TGCAGCGTTGACGAGGCTAAGACCCAGTACTTC. Amino acid sequence: CSVDEAKTQYF.

The chain recombines TRBV7-2 with TRBJ2-5, with TRBD2 matching over 8 bases. Germline CDR1 reads SGHTA; CDR2 reads FQGNSA. This CDR3 is built from 16 residues. V lost 2 bases to trimming and J lost 5 bases; unmatched junction nucleotides: 10. The CDR3 DNA sequence: TGTGCCAGCAGCTTATCTGTCGGGGGGGGTCCGGAGACCCAGTACTTC. Its protein product is CASSLSVGGGPETQYF.

V gene TRBV10-3 combines with J gene TRBJ2-5; D might be TRBD2 (5 bases). The CDR3 covers 15 residues. V lost 7 bases, J lost 5 bases, and 20 bases lay in between. CDR1 and CDR2 (germline): ENHRY, SYGVKD. CDR3 residues: CAINKERTGQETQYF. The CDR3, as DNA: TGTGCCATCAATAAGGAGCGGACCGGCCAGGAGACCCAGTACTTC.

The chain is built from TRBV6-4 and TRBJ2-2, with D unresolved. Trimming took off 4 bases at V and 2 bases at J, with 8 bases between the two ends. Germline CDR1 and CDR2: MRHNA and SNTAGT. This CDR3 region has 14 residues. CDR3 in amino acids: CASSAGYNTGELFF. CDR3 DNA sequence: TGTGCCAGCAGTGCCGGGTACAACACCGGGGAGCTGTTTTTT.

The V call is TRBV6-5, the J call TRBJ1-4, with D unclear. The CDR3 spans 15 residues. Germline loops: CDR1 MNHEY, CDR2 SVGAGI. The V gene lost 6 bases and the J gene lost 3 bases, with 14 bases spanning the gap. The CDR3 spells CASRRTEPSNEKLFF. CDR3 nucleotide sequence: TGTGCCAGCAGAAGAACTGAGCCTTCTAATGAAAAACTGTTTTTT.

The chain combines TRBV18 with TRBJ1-4; tentatively, D is TRBD1 (5 bases). The CDR3 is made up of 15 amino acids. CDR1 is KGHSH and CDR2 is LQKENI in the germline V gene. Trimming stripped 1 base from V and 8 bases from J, with 14 bases between. In nucleotides, the CDR3 is TGTGCCAGCTCACCACTTGAGGCAGGGCGAGAAAAACTGTTTTTT. This translates into CASSPLEAGREKLFF.

This chain uses TRBV19 with TRBJ2-2; 8 bases agree with TRBD2. Germline V gives CDR1 LNHDA, CDR2 SQIVND (reference sequence). J was trimmed by 3 bases and V by 11 bases; bases with no gene match: 5. The CDR3 contains 13 residues. In DNA form, the CDR3 reads TGTGCCTCATTAGCGGGATACACCGGGGAGCTGTTTTTT. It is translated as CASLAGYTGELFF.

The chain links TRBV27 to TRBJ2-1; unclear D gene. The germline CDR1 and CDR2 sequences are MNHEY and SMNVEV (reference sequence). V was trimmed by 2 bases and J by 6 bases, leaving 11 bases between them. CDR3 size: 14 residues. The CDR3 loop is CASSLLSLGNEQFF. In nucleotides, the CDR3 is TGTGCCAGCAGTTTACTCTCTCTCGGCAATGAGCAGTTCTTC.

CDR3 loop: CAWSWGTYAYEQYF. The CDR3 region has the DNA TGTGCCTGGAGTTGGGGGACATACGCCTACGAGCAGTACTTC. The chain links TRBV30 to TRBJ2-7; TRBD1 is a possible D gene (6 bases). The CDR3 loop spans 14 amino acids. The germline CDR1 and CDR2 sequences are GTSNPN and SVGIG (reference sequence). V was clipped by 2 bases and J by 2 bases, with 13 bases between them.

V is TRBV28 and J is TRBJ1-5; 7 bases are shared with TRBD1. The germline gives CDR1 MDHEN, CDR2 SYDVKM. The CDR3 runs to 15 residues. V dropped 7 bases and J dropped 2; count of bases not matched to a gene: 8. In DNA, the CDR3 is TGTGCCAGCATCCTTACCGGGACAGGCAATCAGCCCCAGCATTTT. Translation gives CASILTGTGNQPQHF.

This chain joins TRBV20-1 and TRBJ2-2; 11 nucleotides match TRBD1. This CDR3 has 14 amino acids. J lost 7 bases, V lost 3 bases, and 4 bases had no gene match. CDR1 is DFQATT and CDR2 is SNEGSKA in the germline V gene (reference sequence). In nucleotides, the CDR3 is TGCAGTGCTAGTCGGACAGGGGGCGACGGGGAGCTGTTTTTT. This encodes CSASRTGGDGELFF.

The V and J genes are TRBV30 and TRBJ1-2, with TRBD1 identical over 8 bases. Germline CDR1 reads GTSNPN; CDR2 reads SVGIG (reference sequence). The junction had 7 bases not matched to a gene; V was cut back by 0 bases and J by 7 bases. The CDR3 contains 14 residues. The CDR3 reads CAWSVTGGMAGYTF. CDR3 DNA sequence: TGTGCCTGGAGTGTAACAGGGGGAATGGCTGGCTACACCTTC.

The genes are TRBV5-1 and TRBJ1-1; 8 positions agree with TRBD1. This CDR3 contains 15 residues. Germline lookup yields CDR1 SGHRS and CDR2 YFSETQ. The ends lost 0 bases at V and 4 bases at J; junction bases unmatched: 5. In DNA, the CDR3 is TGCGCCAGCAGCTTGGGGACAGGGATGGGCACTGAAGCTTTCTTT. Amino acids: CASSLGTGMGTEAFF.

This clone was detected only a few times. The chain links TRBV6-5 to TRBJ2-1; D may be TRBD2 (6 bases). Trimming shortened V by 6 bases and J by 10 bases, and 16 bases separated the two germline ends. The CDR3 contains 13 residues. The germline CDR1 and CDR2 sequences are MNHEY and SVGAGI. The CDR3 sequence: CASRTLHAGEQFF. CDR3 DNA: TGTGCCAGCAGGACACTGCACGCGGGAGAGCAGTTCTTC.

The V call is TRBV15, the J call TRBJ2-5; TRBD2 agrees at 8 bases. There are 16 residues in the CDR3. Per germline, CDR1 LNHNV and CDR2 YYDKDF (reference sequence). V dropped 5 bases and J dropped 3; count of bases not matched to a gene: 11. The CDR3 is CATSRTPAGGEETQYF. CDR3 nucleotide sequence: TGTGCCACCAGCCGAACCCCGGCCGGGGGGGAAGAGACCCAGTACTTC.

This chain joins TRBV6-5 and TRBJ2-7; 7 positions match TRBD1. The germline V gene has CDR1 MNHEY and CDR2 SVGAGI. The CDR3 length is 13 residues. V trimming: 6 bases; J trimming: 12 bases; junction bases outside the gene matches: 14. CDR3 amino acids: CASRVLQEDRRYF. CDR3 sequence (DNA): TGTGCCAGCAGGGTACTTCAGGAGGACAGGCGGTACTTC.

The gene calls are TRBV9 and TRBJ2-3; 8 bases map to TRBD1. V shed 4 bases and J 6 bases; nucleotides not matched to a gene: 13. The germline CDR1 and CDR2 sequences are SGDLS and YYNGEE. The CDR3 contains 16 residues. CDR3 nucleotides: TGTGCCAGCAGCCCCGCCCCTCAGGGGGCATCGGATACGCAGTATTTT. Its translation is CASSPAPQGASDTQYF.

This clone has only a few counts. The chain recombines TRBV5-8 with TRBJ1-2, with 9 bases that match TRBD1. V lost 1 base, J lost 8 bases, and 9 bases stayed unmatched. Germline V gene data show CDR1 as SGHTS and CDR2 as YDEGEE. The CDR3 has 15 amino acids. The CDR3 DNA sequence: TGTGCCAGCAGCTTGTTGGACAGGGGTTTGAGGGGCTACACCTTC. This gives the protein CASSLLDRGLRGYTF.

This clone was found a few times. The chain uses TRBV30 and TRBJ2-7; TRBD1 aligns across 7 bases. Germline assignment: CDR1 GTSNPN and CDR2 SVGIG (reference sequence). The CDR3 consists of 14 residues. V shed 7 bases and J 0 bases; nucleotides not matched to a gene: 9. The CDR3 DNA reads TGTGCCTTGGACCGGACAGGAGGCTCCTACGAGCAGTACTTC. This codes for CALDRTGGSYEQYF.

The rearrangement links TRBV9 to TRBJ2-7; 14 bases fit TRBD2. V shed 4 bases and J 2 bases; nucleotides not matched to a gene: 5. CDR3 size: 16 residues. Germline lookup yields CDR1 SGDLS and CDR2 YYNGEE. The CDR3 sequence is CASSLGLAGAAYEQYF. CDR3 bases: TGTGCCAGCAGCCTGGGACTAGCGGGAGCAGCCTACGAGCAGTACTTC. The full variable domain, in which reference TRBV9 and TRBJ2-7 provide the parts outside the CDR3, is DSGVTQTPKHLITATGQRVTLRCSPRSGDLSVYWYQQSLDQGLQFLIQYYNGEERAKGNILERFSAQQFPDLHSELNLSSLELGDSALYFCASSLGLAGAAYEQYFGPGTRLTVT.

The V and J genes are TRBV29-1 and TRBJ2-5; 8 nucleotides match TRBD1. The V gene end was trimmed by 0 bases and the J gene end by 3 bases; junction bases not matched to a gene: 6. The germline gives CDR1 SQVTM, CDR2 ANQGSEA. The CDR3 is made up of 15 amino acids. This CDR3 is CSVEDGQGAEETQYF. For the CDR3, the DNA is TGCAGCGTTGAAGACGGACAGGGAGCTGAAGAGACCCAGTACTTC.

This clone was recorded a few times. The rearrangement joins TRBV5-1 to TRBJ2-6; D is unresolved. Trimming took 5 bases from V and 1 from J, leaving 10 bases between them. Germline CDR1 is SGHRS and CDR2 is YFSETQ. The length of the CDR3 is 15 residues. The CDR3 region has the DNA TGCGCCAGCAGTCCTCGCCTATCTGGGGCCAACGTCCTGACTTTC. This sequence encodes CASSPRLSGANVLTF.

The chain joins TRBV6-1 to TRBJ1-5; TRBD1 aligns across 8 bases. Germline V gives CDR1 MNHNS, CDR2 SASEGT. Trimming took 4 bases from V and 2 from J; bases not matched to a gene: 7. The CDR3 is made up of 16 amino acids. CDR3: CASSGLTGVGNQPQHF. CDR3 nucleotide sequence: TGTGCCAGCAGTGGTCTGACAGGGGTTGGCAATCAGCCCCAGCATTTT.